The 32 T cell receptor beta chains below all came from one sample that was sequenced in a study of identical twins. Via MiXCR, TCRdb re-called the 5' RACE reads, giving one row per CDR3 protein. The sample lists approximately 700,000 distinct CDR3 sequences, 15% to 20% occurring once. These sequences were also reported in another study, on T cells expressing NK-cell markers.

The source material was PBMCs. The receptors originated from a woman between 18 and 29 years old in good health.

The table lists this clonotype with a few counts. This rearrangement joins TRBV6-1 to TRBJ1-1; the D is unclear. V lost 8 bases and J lost 4, with 20 bases in between. In germline, CDR1 is MNHNS, CDR2 SASEGT. The CDR3 length is 15 residues. The DNA of the CDR3 is TGTGCCAGCCCGGCGGTCTTAGGACGGGGCACTGAAGCTTTCTTT. It is translated as CASPAVLGRGTEAFF.

This CDR3 reads CASSLGSYTDTQYF. The CDR3 DNA reads TGTGCCAGCAGCTTGGGATCTTACACAGATACGCAGTATTTT. The chain links TRBV7-2 to TRBJ2-3; D gene unclear. The CDR3 runs to 14 residues. The germline CDR1 and CDR2 sequences are SGHTA and FQGNSA. Trimming cost V 3 bases and J 2 bases, with 9 bases left between them.

This clonotype was recorded a few times. V usage is TRBV15 and J usage is TRBJ2-7; D tentatively reads TRBD1 or TRBD2 (7 bases each). V was clipped by 3 bases and J by 1 base, with 16 bases between them. The germline V gene has CDR1 LNHNV and CDR2 YYDKDF (reference sequence). CDR3 length equals 16 residues. The CDR3 loop reads CATSSSGTASSYEQYF. In DNA form, the CDR3 reads TGTGCCACCAGCAGCAGCGGGACAGCTTCTTCCTACGAGCAGTACTTC.

V is TRBV20-1 and J is TRBJ1-2; D is perhaps TRBD1 (5 bases). The CDR3 is 15 residues long. Trimming cost V 8 bases and J 0 bases, with 19 bases left between them. The germline CDR1 and CDR2 sequences are DFQATT and SNEGSKA (reference sequence). The CDR3, as DNA: TGCAGTCCAAACACCCGGGGGGGATCTAACTATGGCTACACCTTC. This sequence encodes CSPNTRGGSNYGYTF.

This clonotype was seen many times. The chain combines TRBV6-6 with TRBJ2-7, with 8 bases that match TRBD2. The CDR3 extends over 13 amino acids. Germline loops: CDR1 MNHNY, CDR2 SVGAGI (reference sequence). J lost 4 bases, V lost 6 bases, and 5 bases had no gene match. CDR3 in amino acids: CASSGGVGYEQYF. DNA of the CDR3: TGTGCCAGCAGCGGGGGGGTCGGGTACGAGCAGTACTTC.

This clonotype has only a few counts. This rearrangement joins TRBV6-2 or TRBV6-3 to TRBJ2-1, with 11 positions matching TRBD2. There are 15 residues in the CDR3. J lost 6 bases, V lost 5 bases, and 6 bases had no gene match. Per the germline V gene, CDR1 is MNHEY and CDR2 is SVGEGT. CDR3 residues: CASSAWTSGFNEQFF. DNA of the CDR3: TGTGCCAGCAGTGCCTGGACTAGCGGGTTCAATGAGCAGTTCTTC.

This clonotype was seen a handful of times. The rearrangement links TRBV12-3 or TRBV12-4 to TRBJ2-3; D is undetermined. The CDR3 covers 12 residues. Trimming cost V 6 bases and J 4 bases, with 8 bases left between them. The CDR3 protein is CASSRRPDTQYF. The CDR3 bases are TGTGCCAGCAGCCGTCGCCCAGATACGCAGTATTTT.

The chain combines TRBV7-3 with TRBJ2-5; D perhaps matches TRBD2 (6 bases). The germline V and J ends were trimmed by 4 bases and 5 bases, with 11 bases remaining between them. The germline V gene encodes CDR1 SGHTA and CDR2 FQGTGA. This CDR3 has 13 amino acids. The CDR3 nucleotides are TGTGCCAGCAGCTCTAGCGAGTTGGAGACCCAGTACTTC. Translation: CASSSSELETQYF.

The V gene is TRBV7-9, the J gene TRBJ2-2, with D possibly TRBD1 on 5 matching bases. Per the germline V gene, CDR1 is SEHNR and CDR2 is FQNEAQ (reference sequence). The CDR3 is made up of 13 amino acids. Trimming removed 4 bases from V and 6 bases from J, with 9 bases in between. CDR3 loop: CASSWGGPGELFF. The DNA of the CDR3 is TGTGCCAGCAGCTGGGGCGGCCCCGGGGAGCTGTTTTTT.

The chain recombines TRBV29-1 with TRBJ2-7; unclear D gene. V gave up 4 bases and J gave up 1 base, with 17 bases separating them. CDR1 is SQVTM and CDR2 is ANQGSEA in the germline V gene. This CDR3 has 15 residues. In nucleotides, the CDR3 is TGCAGCGTTGCTGGCGTTCCTCTTGAATCCTACGAGCAGTACTTC. This translates into CSVAGVPLESYEQYF.

In its sample, this clonotype was seen a few times. The chain has TRBV20-1 and TRBJ1-1; D uncertain. Germline V gene sequence: CDR1 DFQATT, CDR2 SNEGSKA (reference sequence). The CDR3 is made up of 15 amino acids. V dropped 7 bases and J dropped 1 base, with 19 bases sitting between them. The CDR3 region is CSVSAVYSPNTEAFF. CDR3 coding DNA: TGCAGTGTTTCAGCGGTGTACTCACCGAACACTGAAGCTTTCTTT.

This clonotype occurred a few times. This chain uses TRBV12-3 or TRBV12-4 with TRBJ2-7, with D unclear. V was cut by 3 bases and J by 1 base, with 10 bases left in between. This CDR3 region has 14 residues. CDR3 sequence: CASSFSLVSYEQYF. CDR3 nucleotide sequence: TGTGCCAGCAGTTTTAGCCTAGTGTCCTACGAGCAGTACTTC.

The chain recombines TRBV5-1 with TRBJ2-1; TRBD2 agrees at 9 bases. Trimming cost V 1 base and J 14 bases; bases outside gene matches: 13. Germline CDR1 reads SGHRS; CDR2 reads YFSETQ. The CDR3 covers 15 residues. The CDR3 region has the DNA TGCGCCAGCAGCTTGTCGGCTGCTGCGGGAGGGGTGGAGTTCTTC. Residues: CASSLSAAAGGVEFF.

The gene calls are TRBV21-1 and TRBJ1-1; the D call of TRBD1 is as the table states it, not checked on the DNA. TRBV21-1 is labeled a pseudogene. The CDR3 consists of 17 residues. CDR3 region: CASSKDGKGGGGTEAFF. As DNA, the CDR3 is TGTGCCAGCAGCAAAGATGGGAAAGGGGGAGGAGGCACTGAAGCTTTCTTT.

This chain links TRBV6-2 or TRBV6-3 with TRBJ2-5; 7 positions agree with TRBD2. Germline CDR1 and CDR2: MNHEY and SVGEGT. The junction had 11 bases not matched to a gene; V was cut back by 2 bases and J by 5 bases. The CDR3 covers 16 residues. CDR3 region: CASSYPSAGPRETQYF. The CDR3 DNA reads TGTGCCAGCAGTTACCCTTCAGCGGGGCCTCGGGAGACCCAGTACTTC.

This clonotype was seen only a few times. This chain connects TRBV5-1 to TRBJ1-1; the match to TRBD1 covers 7 bases. The CDR3 runs to 14 residues. After removal of 5 bases from V and 5 bases from J, the junction contained 9 bases not matched to a gene. Germline CDR1 SGHRS, CDR2 YFSETQ. This CDR3 reads CASRQQGLRTEAFF. Here the CDR3 DNA reads TGCGCCAGCAGACAACAGGGGTTAAGGACTGAAGCTTTCTTT. The full variable domain, completed using reference TRBV5-1 and TRBJ1-1, is KAGVTQTPRYLIKTRGQQVTLSCSPISGHRSVSWYQQTPGQGLQFLFEYFSETQRNKGNFPGRFSGRQFSNSRSEMNVSTLELGDSALYLCASRQQGLRTEAFFGQGTRLTVV.

The rearrangement joins TRBV3-1 to TRBJ2-5; D possibly corresponds to TRBD2 (5 bases). Germline values: CDR1 LGHDT, CDR2 YNNKEL (reference sequence). The CDR3 loop spans 15 amino acids. V was cut by 0 bases and J by 1 base, with 9 bases left in between. The CDR3 reads CASSQDEAGQETQYF. The CDR3 nucleotides read TGTGCCAGCAGCCAAGATGAGGCGGGCCAAGAGACCCAGTACTTC.

This chain uses TRBV20-1 with TRBJ1-1; no clear D. V gave up 6 bases and J gave up 5 bases, with 19 bases separating them. CDR3 length equals 14 residues. Looked up from germline, CDR1 is DFQATT and CDR2 is SNEGSKA (reference sequence). CDR3 in amino acids: CSALNSWGGTEAFF. For the CDR3, the DNA is TGCAGTGCCCTCAATTCATGGGGAGGAACTGAAGCTTTCTTT.

This clonotype was seen ten or more times. V is TRBV10-3 and J is TRBJ2-7, with TRBD1 matching 8 bases. V trimming: 3 bases; J trimming: 5 bases; junction bases outside the gene matches: 6. Germline lookup yields CDR1 ENHRY and CDR2 SYGVKD. The CDR3 runs 14 residues. The CDR3 sequence: CAISERTGNHEQYF. CDR3 DNA sequence: TGTGCCATCAGTGAAAGGACAGGGAACCACGAGCAGTACTTC.

The rearrangement links TRBV3-1 to TRBJ2-1; maybe TRBD2 (7 bases). Trimming removed 6 bases at V and 8 bases at J, with 17 bases between. The CDR3 runs to 14 residues. Germline CDR1 reads LGHDT; CDR2 reads YNNKEL (reference sequence). The CDR3 bases are TGTGCCAGCAGGGTGACCCCGGGGGGCGATGAGCAGTTCTTC. It is translated as CASRVTPGGDEQFF.

This clonotype was detected only a few times. The chain links TRBV20-1 to TRBJ2-1; unclear D gene. From germline, CDR1 is DFQATT and CDR2 SNEGSKA (reference sequence). V lost 0 bases and J lost 9, with 15 bases in between. CDR3 length equals 14 residues. DNA for the CDR3: TGCAGTGCTAGAGATTCCGGTCCCTACGGTGAGCAGTTCTTC. Translating it yields CSARDSGPYGEQFF.

V and J are TRBV20-1 and TRBJ1-2; no definite D call. V was clipped by 4 bases and J by 7 bases, with 7 bases between them. The CDR3 runs to 10 residues. CDR1 is DFQATT, CDR2 SNEGSKA, per germline (reference sequence). The CDR3: CSANRGGYTF. Written as DNA, the CDR3 is TGCAGTGCTAACCGGGGTGGCTACACCTTC.

The chain recombines TRBV12-3 or TRBV12-4 with TRBJ2-7; D gene uncertain. V lost 5 bases to trimming and J lost 3 bases, with 20 bases between them. The CDR3 totals 16 residues. CDR3 in DNA: TGTGCCAGCAGTCCCTCCTCGTACTATTTTGACTACGAGCAGTACTTC. Translated, it gives CASSPSSYYFDYEQYF.

This clonotype was counted between two and nine times. V usage is TRBV2 and J usage is TRBJ2-1; D might be TRBD2 (5 bases). Germline CDR1 is SNHLY and CDR2 is FYNNEI. This CDR3 has 12 residues. As DNA, the CDR3 is TGTGTCTCCTATGGGAGCTACAATGAGCAGTTCTTC. Translation: CVSYGSYNEQFF.

This clonotype was observed many times. The chain is built from TRBV7-8 and TRBJ1-1; a possible D gene is TRBD1 (6 bases). The CDR3 extends over 15 amino acids. V lost 0 bases and J lost 4, with 12 bases in between. Germline-derived CDR1 and CDR2 are SGHVS and FQNEAQ. CDR3 nucleotide sequence: TGTGCCAGCAGCTTAGCCCGGGTAGGGGGCACTGAAGCTTTCTTT. Translating it yields CASSLARVGGTEAFF.

The chain recombines TRBV5-1 with TRBJ1-1, with D hard to call. Germline V gene data show CDR1 as SGHRS and CDR2 as YFSETQ. The CDR3 runs to 14 residues. With 3 bases removed from V and 4 bases from J, the gap between germline ends came to 13 bases. The CDR3 reads CASSSPPDRTEAFF. CDR3 DNA sequence: TGCGCCAGCAGCTCCCCACCGGACCGCACTGAAGCTTTCTTT.

The genes are TRBV7-9 and TRBJ2-7, with D possibly being TRBD1 (6 bases). The CDR3 consists of 15 residues. V lost 2 bases to trimming and J lost 6 bases, with 17 bases between them. CDR1 and CDR2 from the germline V gene are SEHNR and FQNEAQ (reference sequence). The CDR3 DNA reads as TGTGCCAGCAGCTTAAGACAGGACGACCGCGGCGAGCAGTACTTC. This sequence encodes CASSLRQDDRGEQYF.

This clonotype occurred a few times. The rearrangement joins TRBV7-3 to TRBJ2-2; D perhaps matches TRBD1 (5 bases). With 3 bases removed from V and 6 bases from J, the gap between germline ends came to 14 bases. The CDR3 consists of 15 residues. CDR1 is SGHTA and CDR2 is FQGTGA in the germline V gene. The CDR3, as DNA: TGTGCCAGCAGCTTGCGGACATCCTCCGCCGGGGAGCTGTTTTTT. Translated: CASSLRTSSAGELFF. Variable domain in full (rest from reference TRBV7-3 and TRBJ2-2): GAGVSQTPSNKVTEKGKYVELRCDPISGHTALYWYRQSLGQGPEFLIYFQGTGAADDSGLPNDRFFAVRPEGSVSTLKIQRTERGDSAVYLCASSLRTSSAGELFFGEGSRLTVL.

The table lists this clonotype with a few counts. V and J are TRBV20-1 and TRBJ2-3; D is possibly TRBD1 or TRBD2 (5 bases each). The V end lost 1 base, the J end lost 0 bases, and 8 bases lay between the germline ends. Per the germline V gene, CDR1 is DFQATT and CDR2 is SNEGSKA (reference sequence). The CDR3 sequence is 14 residues long. The DNA of the CDR3 is TGCAGTGCTAGAGCGGGGCCTAGCACAGATACGCAGTATTTT. Amino acids: CSARAGPSTDTQYF.

The chain uses TRBV7-2 and TRBJ2-1, with 13 bases that match TRBD2. V lost 3 bases, J lost 10 bases, and 3 bases stayed unmatched. Germline CDR1 reads SGHTA; CDR2 reads FQGNSA. The CDR3 totals 14 residues. CDR3 amino acids: CASSFRLAGGEQFF. As DNA, the CDR3 is TGTGCCAGCAGCTTCAGACTAGCGGGGGGCGAGCAGTTCTTC. The full variable domain, in which reference TRBV7-2 and TRBJ2-1 provide the parts outside the CDR3, is GAGVSQSPSNKVTEKGKDVELRCDPISGHTALYWYRQSLGQGLEFLIYFQGNSAPDKSGLPSDRFSAERTGGSVSTLTIQRTQQEDSAVYLCASSFRLAGGEQFFGPGTRLTVL.

This clonotype came up a few times. The chain links TRBV7-2 to TRBJ1-1, with D uncertain. The CDR3 extends over 13 amino acids. Between the trimmed V and J ends, which lost 3 bases and 3 bases, there was a span of 8 bases. Germline-derived CDR1 and CDR2 are SGHTA and FQGNSA. The CDR3 sequence is CASSLFLDTEAFF. In DNA form, the CDR3 reads TGTGCCAGCAGCTTGTTCTTAGACACTGAAGCTTTCTTT. The whole variable domain, filled in from reference TRBV7-2 and TRBJ1-1, reads GAGVSQSPSNKVTEKGKDVELRCDPISGHTALYWYRQSLGQGLEFLIYFQGNSAPDKSGLPSDRFSAERTGGSVSTLTIQRTQQEDSAVYLCASSLFLDTEAFFGQGTRLTVV.

This chain joins TRBV15 and TRBJ2-1; D gene unclear. Trimming left V 0 bases short and J 5 bases short, with 11 bases between. CDR3 length: 15 amino acids. Germline CDR1 is LNHNV and CDR2 is YYDKDF (reference sequence). CDR3 nucleotides: TGTGCCACCAGCAGAGATCTTCCCCCTGACAATGAGCAGTTCTTC. Translation: CATSRDLPPDNEQFF. The complete variable domain, with remaining parts taken from reference TRBV15 and TRBJ2-1, reads DAMVIQNPRYQVTQFGKPVTLSCSQTLNHNVMYWYQQKSSQAPKLLFHYYDKDFNNEADTPDNFQSRRPNTSFCFLDIRSPGLGDTAMYLCATSRDLPPDNEQFFGPGTRLTVL.